The 4 T cell receptor beta chains below were found in one sample sequenced in a study of blood T cell repertoires in COVID-19. Data came from immunoSEQ multiplex PCR; TCRdb stores just in-frame clones and leaves some out. The data contain roughly 200,000 clones, roughly three quarters of them singletons. Sequencing was performed on peripheral blood. Receptors originate from a woman between 50 and 59 years old with active or convalescent COVID-19.

The chain carries TRBV6-2 or TRBV6-3 and TRBJ2-1, with D perhaps matching TRBD1 (6 bases). The CDR3 runs 13 residues. V lost 5 bases and J lost 3, with 8 bases in between. Germline CDR1 and CDR2: MNHEY and SVGEGT. The CDR3 loop reads CASSRDNYNEQFF. The CDR3, as DNA: TGTGCCAGCAGTAGGGACAACTACAATGAGCAGTTCTTC.

The genes are TRBV30 and TRBJ2-5; 11 positions match TRBD2. The germline gives CDR1 GTSNPN, CDR2 SVGIG (reference sequence). This CDR3 contains 14 residues. Trimming cost V 2 bases and J 4 bases; bases outside gene matches: 3. The CDR3 DNA reads as TGTGCCTGGAGTACCGGGACTAGCGGAGAGACCCAGTACTTC. Its translation: CAWSTGTSGETQYF.

The chain is built from TRBV7-3 and TRBJ2-3; TRBD2 matches 12 bases. The J segment lost 2 bases and the V segment lost 5 bases, leaving 5 bases of the junction unmatched. The CDR3 consists of 16 residues. From germline, CDR1 is SGHTA and CDR2 FQGTGA. CDR3 nucleotide sequence: TGTGCCAGCAGCCGTACTAGCGGGGGGCCCACAGATACGCAGTATTTT. It translates to CASSRTSGGPTDTQYF.

Only a few counts were recorded for this clone. The chain uses TRBV11-2 and TRBJ2-5; tentatively, D is TRBD1 (6 bases). The germline V and J ends were trimmed by 0 bases and 4 bases, with 15 bases remaining between them. CDR3 length equals 16 residues. Germline loops: CDR1 SGHAT, CDR2 FQNNGV. The CDR3: CASSLDLVGARETQYF. CDR3 nucleotides: TGTGCCAGCAGCTTAGACCTCGTGGGGGCCCGAGAGACCCAGTACTTC.